The source of this T cell receptor beta chain is a study of identifying expanded T cells in peripheral blood. Study results and limitations: Across healthy donors, higher total template counts meant significantly greater approximately 2-week count variance. Technical replicates showed roughly 1.2 changed clones; two weeks roughly 16; four weeks 19.

Turning to this clone: Its antigen is unidentified.

No infections or other immune events were documented during collection. Repertoires were generated with immunoSEQ multiplex PCR, while TCRdb's copy carries only in-frame clones and drops some. The sample includes roughly 90,000 clones, approximately 84% of them seen just once. The V end was cut by 1 base, the J end by 5 bases, with 9 bases between. The V gene's germline CDR1 is SGHTA and CDR2 FQGNSA. This CDR3 has 14 amino acids. The TCR was taken from a person aged 18 to 70 in good health. This chain links TRBV7-2 with TRBJ1-5; D is unresolved. Specimen: blood. The CDR3 is CASSLDTPYQPQHF. CDR3 nucleotide sequence: TGTGCCAGCAGCTTAGATACACCGTATCAGCCCCAGCATTTT. Full variable domain (missing parts from reference TRBV7-2 and TRBJ1-5): GAGVSQSPSNKVTEKGKDVELRCDPISGHTALYWYRQSLGQGLEFLIYFQGNSAPDKSGLPSDRFSAERTGGSVSTLTIQRTQQEDSAVYLCASSLDTPYQPQHFGDGTRLSIL.